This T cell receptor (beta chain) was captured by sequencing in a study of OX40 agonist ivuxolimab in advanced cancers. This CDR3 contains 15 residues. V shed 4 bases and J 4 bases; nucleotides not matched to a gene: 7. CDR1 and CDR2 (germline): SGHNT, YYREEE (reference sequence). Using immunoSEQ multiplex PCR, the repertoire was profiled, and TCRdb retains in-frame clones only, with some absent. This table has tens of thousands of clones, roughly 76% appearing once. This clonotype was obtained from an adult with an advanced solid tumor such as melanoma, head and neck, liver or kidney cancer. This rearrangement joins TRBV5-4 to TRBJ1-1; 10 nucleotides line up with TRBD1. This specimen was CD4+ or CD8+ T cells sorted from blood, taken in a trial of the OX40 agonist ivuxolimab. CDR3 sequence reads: CASSQRQGAFTEAFF. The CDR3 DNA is TGTGCCAGCAGCCAACGACAGGGGGCATTCACTGAAGCTTTCTTT.